This record looks at one TCR beta chain sequence and its context. What antigen it recognizes has not been identified. One base away there is no much larger clone; base qualities are not given. This specimen comes from a study of T cells in localized non-small cell lung cancer (dated by TCRdb to between 2020 and 2021). Turning to the overall study: The study analyzed T cell repertoires of approximately 240 early-stage NSCLC patients, comparing tumors and uninvolved tumor-adjacent lungs. The cohort comprised some 220 treatment-naïve NSCLC patients with resected, localized lung tumors. A mean age of approximately 66 years was recorded for the NSCLC patients, of whom more than 120 were male and some 99 were female. Broad study findings and their caveats: Multi-region tumor sequencing was not performed, so intratumor heterogeneity could not be excluded. Uninvolved tumor-adjacent lung showed the highest T cell clonality, higher than tumor, which suggests more focused antigenic responses in the uninvolved tumor-adjacent lung. Higher blood T cell density associated with longer overall survival, while higher adjacent-lung clonality associated with shorter survival. A median of 57 of the top 100 tumor clones were detected in paired uninvolved adjacent lung, and 28 of these tumor clones were also found among the top 100 clones of the paired uninvolved adjacent lung. Because the study design was exploratory, TCR variables were selected using unadjusted p-values without false-discovery rate correction.

The immunoSEQ Assay was used to sequence TCR beta CDR3 regions from DNA. Turning to the authors' computational methods: T cell density was computed as TCR beta template counts normalized to usable DNA estimated by amplifying housekeeping genes. Richness was estimated using the preseqR package, with extrapolation to 400,000 templates for PBMC samples and to 120,000 templates for tissue samples. Clonality was taken to be one minus Pielou's evenness. To identify tissue-enriched TCRs, differential abundance testing was run on productive amino-acid clonotypes with a minimum total count of 5 and an alpha of 0.1. Repertoire overlap between compartments was quantified with the Jaccard Index and Morisita Overlap Index. GLIPH clustered TCR beta CDR3s with public tetramer-defined viral CDR3s; viral motifs required at least three viral sequences plus V-gene enrichment. TCRdb provides this immuneACCESS table in a form limited to in-frame rearrangements. Some clones are lacking; in checked studies, under half of them reflect an unresolved V gene, and why the rest are absent is not known. V, J and clone size are those of that table, while D and trimming were read from the DNA. The table for this sample lists about 14,000 clones; 85% to 90% of them were counted only once. Together, the top ten hold 24% of the sample.

At diagnosis, peripheral blood, uninvolved tumor-adjacent lung and tumor were collected and were preserved as a mix of fresh-frozen and FFPE material. For TCR repertoire profiling, the blood samples were analyzed as peripheral blood mononuclear cells. Sequencing was performed on peripheral blood, taken before any cancer treatment. This TCR was recovered from a female donor older than 55 with stage I squamous cell lung carcinoma.

Here is the DNA: TGCGCCAGCAGTGATAGTCGGGGCAGGGTCACCTACGAGCAGTACTTC. Translated, this gives CASSDSRGRVTYEQYF. The chain is assembled from TRBV10-2 and TRBJ2-7, with the D segment possibly TRBD1 or TRBD2, each aligning over 5 bases. The CDR3 contains 16 residues, cysteine and phenylalanine counted. The DNA shown is the 48-base CDR3, in frame from base 1. The V and J ends are trimmed by 3 bases and 2 bases, leaving 17 bases between them. CDR1 is given as WSHSY and CDR2 as SAAADI, both from the germline V gene.